The 22 T cell receptor beta chains in this list originate from one sample, sequenced in a study of PD-1 blockade in mismatch repair-deficient tumors. These receptors have no known antigen. Sequenced by immunoSEQ multiplex PCR; TCRdb stores in-frame clones only, minus some. The data hold around 14,000 clones, with around 80% observed a single time. Described time point: roughly ten-day in vitro stimulation with candidate neoantigen peptide 5. Source: cells cultured in vitro, taken from a patient treated with pembrolizumab. The receptors derive from an adult with mismatch repair-deficient cancer.

The chain carries TRBV2 and TRBJ2-3; no clear D gene. Germline CDR1 is SNHLY and CDR2 is FYNNEI. Trimming stripped 4 bases from V and 2 bases from J, with 10 bases between. The CDR3 totals 14 residues. Written as DNA, the CDR3 is TGTGCCAGCAGTGTGTTAGGATCCACAGATACGCAGTATTTT. This encodes CASSVLGSTDTQYF.

The V and J genes are TRBV27 and TRBJ2-7; 11 nucleotides align to TRBD2. CDR1 is MNHEY and CDR2 is SMNVEV in the germline V gene (reference sequence). The V and J ends lost 2 bases and 2 bases, in that order; junction bases with no gene match: 5. There are 16 residues in the CDR3. The DNA of the CDR3 is TGTGCCAGCAGTTTAGGGGCTAGCGGGAGGACCTACGAGCAGTACTTC. Translation: CASSLGASGRTYEQYF.

For the CDR3, the DNA is TGTGCCAGCAGCTTAGTGACAGGTATCACAGATACGCAGTATTTT. Translating it yields CASSLVTGITDTQYF. The chain has TRBV7-3 and TRBJ2-3; tentatively, D is TRBD1 (6 bases). The CDR3 spans 15 residues. Germline-derived CDR1 and CDR2 are SGHTA and FQGTGA. V was clipped by 2 bases and J by 2 bases, with 11 bases between them.

The DNA of the CDR3 is TGCGCCAGCAGCTCCGAGGGGGGGAACACTGAAGCTTTCTTT. Amino acid sequence: CASSSEGGNTEAFF. This rearrangement joins TRBV5-1 to TRBJ1-1; D is perhaps TRBD1 (6 bases). The length of the CDR3 is 14 residues. Deletions cut 3 bases from V and 1 base from J, with 10 bases between. Germline CDR1 reads SGHRS; CDR2 reads YFSETQ.

This clone was observed a single time. This sequence joins TRBV5-1 and TRBJ2-7; 11 bases line up with TRBD2. There are 18 residues in the CDR3. Germline assignment: CDR1 SGHRS and CDR2 YFSETQ. Trimming took 3 bases from V and 2 from J; bases not matched to a gene: 13. The CDR3 sequence: CASSYHVVLAGGAYEQYF. DNA for the CDR3: TGCGCCAGCAGCTACCATGTCGTCCTAGCGGGAGGCGCCTACGAGCAGTACTTC.

V and J are TRBV30 and TRBJ1-5; D might be TRBD1 (5 bases). The V and J ends lost 3 bases and 4 bases respectively, with 10 bases between them. The CDR3 extends over 13 amino acids. Germline lookup yields CDR1 GTSNPN and CDR2 SVGIG (reference sequence). The CDR3 loop reads CAWSRARNQPQHF. For the CDR3, the DNA is TGTGCCTGGAGCAGGGCCCGAAATCAGCCCCAGCATTTT.

The rearrangement uses TRBV5-1 and TRBJ1-1; D not certain. Trimming removed 0 bases from V and 3 bases from J, with 6 bases in between. CDR3 length equals 13 residues. In germline, CDR1 is SGHRS, CDR2 YFSETQ. The CDR3 loop is CASSLAIDTEAFF. CDR3 in DNA: TGCGCCAGCAGCTTGGCAATTGACACTGAAGCTTTCTTT.

This clone came up once. The chain links TRBV5-1 to TRBJ1-1; no firm D call. V lost 2 bases, J lost 0 bases, and 14 bases lay in between. There are 16 residues in the CDR3. The V gene's germline CDR1 is SGHRS and CDR2 YFSETQ. This CDR3 is CASSLRPLGMNTEAFF. The CDR3, as DNA: TGCGCCAGCAGCTTACGGCCTTTGGGTATGAACACTGAAGCTTTCTTT.

This clone turned up a few times. This sequence joins TRBV4-1 and TRBJ2-4; TRBD2 aligns across 10 bases. The CDR3 totals 17 residues. With V trimmed by 1 base and J by 9 bases, 12 bases remained unmatched. Germline loops: CDR1 MGHRA, CDR2 YSYEKL. The CDR3 bases are TGCGCCAGCAGCCAAGGGTTGCTAGCGGGAGTAAGGCGCATTCAGTACTTC. This translates into CASSQGLLAGVRRIQYF.

In its sample, this clone was seen a few times. The chain is built from TRBV9 and TRBJ2-2; TRBD1 aligns across 8 bases. The germline CDR1 and CDR2 sequences are SGDLS and YYNGEE. The CDR3 has 15 amino acids. Unmatched junction bases numbered 2, after V lost 0 bases and J lost 4 bases. The CDR3 nucleotides read TGTGCCAGCAGCGTAGAAACAGGGGGCACCGGGGAGCTGTTTTTT. It encodes CASSVETGGTGELFF.

The chain employs TRBV29-1 and TRBJ1-5, with 12 bases lining up with TRBD1. V was clipped by 5 bases and J by 6 bases; unmatched bases: 8. This CDR3 has 15 amino acids. Germline lookup yields CDR1 SQVTM and CDR2 ANQGSEA. In DNA, the CDR3 is TGCAGCGTTACCGGGACAGGGGGCGCGGGTCAGCCCCAGCATTTT. Translated, it gives CSVTGTGGAGQPQHF.

The V gene is TRBV7-9, the J gene TRBJ2-5; TRBD2 is a possible D gene (6 bases). Germline CDR1 and CDR2: SEHNR and FQNEAQ (reference sequence). Trimming left V 5 bases short and J 4 bases short, with 11 bases between. The length of the CDR3 is 13 residues. For the CDR3, the DNA is TGTGCCAGCAGCCCGACGGGACTAGAGACCCAGTACTTC. This sequence encodes CASSPTGLETQYF.

The genes are TRBV7-9 and TRBJ2-6; D ambiguous. The CDR3 has 18 amino acids. V was trimmed by 1 base and J by 0 bases, leaving 13 bases between them. CDR1 SEHNR and CDR2 FQNEAQ come from the germline V gene (reference sequence). CDR3 DNA sequence: TGTGCCAGCAGCTTAGATCGCCAGGCGTACTCTGGGGCCAACGTCCTGACTTTC. Translating it yields CASSLDRQAYSGANVLTF.

The CDR3 is CASSEARRQGGRNEQFF. The CDR3 DNA is TGTGCCAGCAGTGAAGCCAGACGACAGGGAGGTAGGAATGAGCAGTTCTTC. The chain joins TRBV6-1 to TRBJ2-1; tentatively, D is TRBD1 (7 bases). In germline, CDR1 is MNHNS, CDR2 SASEGT. The V gene lost 0 bases and the J gene lost 7 bases, with 19 bases spanning the gap. The CDR3 covers 17 residues.

About this clone: A junction end diverges from the germline sequence, so it may reflect a read error. The V call is TRBV7-7, the J call TRBJ2-5, with TRBD1 matching 7 bases. CDR1 SSHAT and CDR2 FNYEAQ come from the germline V gene (reference sequence). This CDR3 spans 13 amino acids. The CDR3 nucleotides read TGTGCTAGCAGCCCTCAGGGGGAAGAGACCCAGTACTTC. Protein sequence: CASSPQGEETQYF.

This chain uses TRBV9 with TRBJ2-7; 8 bases are a match to TRBD2. From germline, CDR1 is SGDLS and CDR2 YYNGEE. CDR3 length equals 17 residues. The V segment lost 3 bases and the J segment 3 bases; nucleotides outside the gene matches: 14. CDR3 nucleotide sequence: TGTGCCAGCAGCGAGCCGACTAGCGACTATAGCCACTACGAGCAGTACTTC. Translation: CASSEPTSDYSHYEQYF.

The V call is TRBV28, the J call TRBJ2-7, with D possibly being TRBD1 or TRBD2 (5 bases each). Germline V lookup: CDR1 MDHEN, CDR2 SYDVKM. The CDR3 extends over 15 amino acids. With 3 bases removed from V and 2 bases from J, the gap between germline ends came to 14 bases. The CDR3 coding sequence is TGTGCCAGCAGTTTGGGGGTGGTAGGAACCTACGAGCAGTACTTC. Its protein is CASSLGVVGTYEQYF.

The chain links TRBV7-3 to TRBJ2-2, with D perhaps matching TRBD1 (7 bases). Germline CDR1 SGHTA, CDR2 FQGTGA. CDR3 length: 17 residues. The V gene lost 0 bases and the J gene lost 6 bases, with 17 bases spanning the gap. The CDR3 region has the DNA TGTGCCAGCAGCTTAACGCTGACAGGGTCTAGCGCCGGGGAGCTGTTTTTT. Its translation: CASSLTLTGSSAGELFF.

The chain uses TRBV5-1 and TRBJ2-5, with TRBD1 as a possible D gene (6 bases). Per the germline V gene, CDR1 is SGHRS and CDR2 is YFSETQ. V lost 0 bases to trimming and J lost 5 bases, with 14 bases between them. The length of the CDR3 is 15 residues. The CDR3, as DNA: TGCGCCAGCAGCTTGGTAGGGACAAGTGGGGAGACCCAGTACTTC. This sequence encodes CASSLVGTSGETQYF.

The chain uses TRBV28 and TRBJ2-2; D not certain. This CDR3 has 15 residues. Germline lookup yields CDR1 MDHEN and CDR2 SYDVKM. V was shortened by 7 bases and J by 4 bases, with 16 bases between the two germline ends. CDR3 region: CASTQVGYSTGELFF. The DNA for the CDR3 is TGTGCCAGCACCCAGGTCGGCTATTCCACCGGGGAGCTGTTTTTT.

This CDR3 reads CAWSVKTQYF. The CDR3 DNA follows: TGTGCCTGGAGTGTAAAGACCCAGTACTTC. V usage is TRBV30 and J usage is TRBJ2-5; D uncertain. CDR1 and CDR2 from the germline V gene are GTSNPN and SVGIG (reference sequence). Trimming stripped 0 bases from V and 6 bases from J, with 2 bases between. The CDR3 is 10 residues long.

This chain connects TRBV18 to TRBJ2-3, with no clear D. CDR3 length: 12 residues. V lost 3 bases, J lost 3 bases, and 4 bases lay in between. Germline V gene lookup returns CDR1 KGHSH and CDR2 LQKENI. CDR3 coding DNA: TGTGCCAGCTCACCTACGACAGATACGCAGTATTTT. Residues: CASSPTTDTQYF.